The next 7 T cell receptor beta chains were all read from a single sample in a study of CD8 T cells in ankylosing spondylitis. General study results and limits: What seemed typical of ankylosing spondylitis blood was a TCR beta motif built from eight highly homologous variants.

Via MiXCR, TCRdb re-called the 5' RACE reads, giving one row per CDR3 protein. The sample consists of fewer than 400,000 distinct CDR3 sequences, 20% to 25% of them appearing once. Antigen specificity for these receptors is unknown. Sample: blood, either unsorted or a sorted T cell fraction (not recorded which). Receptor source: a male donor with ankylosing spondylitis.

The chain combines TRBV27 with TRBJ1-5; D unresolved. The germline CDR1 and CDR2 sequences are MNHEY and SMNVEV (reference sequence). Deletions cut 0 bases from V and 6 bases from J, with 9 bases between. There are 14 residues in the CDR3. The CDR3 loop is CASSLSHPTQPQHF. The CDR3 DNA is TGTGCCAGCAGTTTATCGCATCCGACTCAGCCCCAGCATTTT.

The rearrangement uses TRBV20-1 and TRBJ1-5; a weak D match, TRBD1 (6 bases). Germline V CDR1 and CDR2: DFQATT, SNEGSKA (reference sequence). This CDR3 is built from 14 residues. V dropped 5 bases and J dropped 6 bases, with 17 bases sitting between them. DNA for the CDR3: TGCAGTGCTCGGAACAGGGCCGTGGGTCAGCCCCAGCATTTT. Amino acids: CSARNRAVGQPQHF.

There are a few counts of this clonotype. CDR3 nucleotides: TGTGCCGGGGGCTGGGGGGCAGATACGCAGTATTTT. This gives the protein CAGGWGADTQYF. The V call is TRBV10-3, the J call TRBJ2-3; TRBD1 or TRBD2 may be the D gene (6 bases each). Per the germline V gene, CDR1 is ENHRY and CDR2 is SYGVKD. Deletions cut 11 bases from V and 4 bases from J, with 13 bases between. The CDR3 covers 12 residues.

The chain combines TRBV7-8 with TRBJ2-3; the match to TRBD2 covers 13 bases. There are 17 residues in the CDR3. Per germline, CDR1 SGHVS and CDR2 FQNEAQ. V shed 5 bases and J 2 bases; nucleotides not matched to a gene: 7. In DNA, the CDR3 is TGTGCCAGCAGCCAAACTAGCGGGAGGGCCCCCACAGATACGCAGTATTTT. This sequence encodes CASSQTSGRAPTDTQYF. Variable domain in full (rest from reference TRBV7-8 and TRBJ2-3): GAGVSQSPRYKVAKRGQDVALRCDPISGHVSLFWYQQALGQGPEFLTYFQNEAQLDKSGLPSDRFFAERPEGSVSTLKIQRTQQEDSAVYLCASSQTSGRAPTDTQYFGPGTRLTVL.

The rearrangement joins TRBV5-6 to TRBJ2-6; no reliable D call. V was pared by 1 base and J by 4 bases, with 9 bases between. This CDR3 comprises 15 residues. Germline assignment: CDR1 SGHDT and CDR2 YYEEEE. CDR3 sequence: CASSLRHTGANVLTF. The CDR3 bases are TGTGCCAGCAGCTTGCGTCACACGGGGGCCAACGTCCTGACTTTC.

This clonotype was counted between two and nine times. The chain employs TRBV5-1 and TRBJ2-5; 7 bases are shared with TRBD1. Germline V gene data show CDR1 as SGHRS and CDR2 as YFSETQ. The CDR3 runs to 15 residues. The V and J ends lost 2 bases and 1 base, in that order; junction bases with no gene match: 5. In DNA form, the CDR3 reads TGCGCCAGCAGCTTAAACAGGGGAACCCAAGAGACCCAGTACTTC. It specifies CASSLNRGTQETQYF.

This clonotype was seen at least ten times. The CDR3 nucleotides read TGTGCCATCAGCGTCTCCGCGGGATCGCGGACCGGGGAGCTGTTTTTT. It is translated as CAISVSAGSRTGELFF. The chain is built from TRBV10-3 and TRBJ2-2; weak D call: TRBD2 (6 bases). The V end was cut by 6 bases, the J end by 5 bases, with 19 bases between. The CDR3 covers 16 residues. In germline, CDR1 is ENHRY, CDR2 SYGVKD.